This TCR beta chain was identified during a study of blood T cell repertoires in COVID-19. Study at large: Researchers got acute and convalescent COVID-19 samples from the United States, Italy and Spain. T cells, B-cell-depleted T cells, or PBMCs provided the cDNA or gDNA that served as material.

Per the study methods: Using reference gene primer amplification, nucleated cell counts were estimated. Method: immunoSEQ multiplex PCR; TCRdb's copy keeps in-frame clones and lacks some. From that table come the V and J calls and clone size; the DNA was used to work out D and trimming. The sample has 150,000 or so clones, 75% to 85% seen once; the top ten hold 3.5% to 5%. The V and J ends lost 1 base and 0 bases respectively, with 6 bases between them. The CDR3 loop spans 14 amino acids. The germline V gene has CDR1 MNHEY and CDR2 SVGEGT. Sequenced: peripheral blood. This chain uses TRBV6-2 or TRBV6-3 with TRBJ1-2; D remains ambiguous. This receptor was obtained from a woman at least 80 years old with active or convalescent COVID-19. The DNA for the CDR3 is TGTGCCAGCAGTTACTATTCCGCTAACTATGGCTACACCTTC. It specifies CASSYYSANYGYTF.